This TCR beta chain was obtained from a study of cytomegalovirus exposure and HLA in healthy donors. Study details: About 180 million T cells yielded approximately 110 million unique TCR beta sequences in earlier analysis.

A word on this clone: Its target is unknown.

With 4 bases removed from V and 5 bases from J, the gap between germline ends came to 14 bases. This CDR3 region has 14 residues. Germline values: CDR1 LGHNA, CDR2 YNFKEQ. PCR involved 60 Vbeta and 13 Jbeta primers. Assay: immunoSEQ multiplex PCR; the TCRdb copy retains only in-frame clones and omits some. The data show roughly 120,000 clones, about 81% seen once. General study points: Roughly uniform depth of sequencing across donors was assumed in presence/absence analyses.

The sequence was obtained from a woman between 25 and 40 years old in good health and CMV-seronegative. The V gene is TRBV4-2, the J gene TRBJ1-2; perhaps TRBD1 as D (5 bases). Material: PBMCs. The CDR3: CASSPRVTVYGYTF. CDR3 bases: TGTGCCAGCAGCCCCCGGGTGACAGTTTATGGCTACACCTTC.